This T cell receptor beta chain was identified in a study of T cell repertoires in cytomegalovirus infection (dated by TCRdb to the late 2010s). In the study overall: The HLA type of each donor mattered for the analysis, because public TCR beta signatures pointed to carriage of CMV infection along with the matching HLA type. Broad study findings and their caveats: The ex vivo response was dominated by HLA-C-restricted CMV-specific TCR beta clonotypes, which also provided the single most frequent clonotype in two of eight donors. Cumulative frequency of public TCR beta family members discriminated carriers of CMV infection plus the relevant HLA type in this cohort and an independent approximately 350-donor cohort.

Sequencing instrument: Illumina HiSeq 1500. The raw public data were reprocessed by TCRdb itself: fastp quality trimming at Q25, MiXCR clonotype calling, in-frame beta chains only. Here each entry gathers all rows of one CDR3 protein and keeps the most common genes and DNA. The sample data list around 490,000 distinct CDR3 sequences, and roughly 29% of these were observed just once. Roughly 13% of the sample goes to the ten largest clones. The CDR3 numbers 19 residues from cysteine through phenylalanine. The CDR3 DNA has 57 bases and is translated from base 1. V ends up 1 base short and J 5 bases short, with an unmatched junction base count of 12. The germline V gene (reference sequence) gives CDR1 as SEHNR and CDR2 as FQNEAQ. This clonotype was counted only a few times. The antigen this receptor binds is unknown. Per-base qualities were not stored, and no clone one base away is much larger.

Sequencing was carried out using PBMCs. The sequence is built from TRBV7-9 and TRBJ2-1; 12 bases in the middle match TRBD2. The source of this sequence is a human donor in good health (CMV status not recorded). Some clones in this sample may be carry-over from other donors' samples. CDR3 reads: CASSLGFSGTSGSHNEQFF. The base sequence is TGTGCCAGCAGCTTAGGATTTTCGGGGACTAGCGGGTCCCACAATGAGCAGTTCTTC.